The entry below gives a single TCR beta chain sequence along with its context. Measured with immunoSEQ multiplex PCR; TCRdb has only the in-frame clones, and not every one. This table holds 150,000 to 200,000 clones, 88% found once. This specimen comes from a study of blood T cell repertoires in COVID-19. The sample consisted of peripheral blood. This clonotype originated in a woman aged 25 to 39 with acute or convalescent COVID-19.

The CDR3 loop is CAVGPGQGYEKLFF. CDR3 DNA sequence: TGTGCCGTTGGGCCGGGACAGGGTTATGAAAAACTGTTTTTT. The rearrangement uses TRBV19 and TRBJ1-4, with TRBD1 matching 9 bases. This CDR3 has 14 amino acids. The J segment lost 6 bases and the V segment lost 11 bases, leaving 10 bases of the junction unmatched. The germline V gene encodes CDR1 LNHDA and CDR2 SQIVND (reference sequence).